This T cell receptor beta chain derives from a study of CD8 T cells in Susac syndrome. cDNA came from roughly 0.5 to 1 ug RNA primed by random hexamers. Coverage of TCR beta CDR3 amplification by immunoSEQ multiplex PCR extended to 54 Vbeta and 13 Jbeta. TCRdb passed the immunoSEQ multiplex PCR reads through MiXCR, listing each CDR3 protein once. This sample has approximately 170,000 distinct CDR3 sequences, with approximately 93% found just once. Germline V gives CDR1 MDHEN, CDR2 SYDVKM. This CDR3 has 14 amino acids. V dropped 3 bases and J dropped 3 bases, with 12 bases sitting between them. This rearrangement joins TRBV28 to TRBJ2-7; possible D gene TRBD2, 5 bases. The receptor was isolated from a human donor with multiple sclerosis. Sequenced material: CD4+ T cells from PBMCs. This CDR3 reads CASSFLVGIYEQYF. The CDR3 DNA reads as TGTGCCAGCAGTTTCCTAGTCGGGATCTACGAGCAGTACTTC.